The 16 T cell receptor beta chains below come from one sample, sequenced in a study of blood T cell repertoires in COVID-19. Here immunoSEQ multiplex PCR was the method, and the copy in TCRdb shows in-frame clones only, minus some. This table has 120,000 or so clones, about 85% appearing once. Input material: peripheral blood. The receptor source for this set is a human donor in a cohort sampled during active COVID-19.

V gene TRBV7-8 combines with J gene TRBJ1-3; 9 bases are a match to TRBD1. CDR3 length: 17 residues. Germline V gene sequence: CDR1 SGHVS, CDR2 FQNEAQ. Trimming took 1 base from V and 1 from J; bases not matched to a gene: 5. The CDR3 is CASSLGTGGRSGNTIYF. The CDR3 DNA reads as TGTGCCAGCAGCTTAGGCACAGGGGGCAGGTCTGGAAACACCATATATTTT.

This clone was detected a few times. The genes are TRBV30 and TRBJ2-1; 10 positions agree with TRBD2. The CDR3 has 14 residues. Trimming removed 4 bases from V and 4 bases from J; junction bases left unmatched: 4. Germline assignment: CDR1 GTSNPN and CDR2 SVGIG (reference sequence). The CDR3 reads CAWTSGGFYNEQFF. DNA of the CDR3: TGTGCCTGGACTAGCGGGGGATTTTACAATGAGCAGTTCTTC.

V usage is TRBV5-1 and J usage is TRBJ2-3, with TRBD2 matching 8 bases. V was pared by 1 base and J by 2 bases, with 6 bases of the junction left unmatched. The CDR3 covers 16 residues. Per the germline V gene, CDR1 is SGHRS and CDR2 is YFSETQ. This chain's CDR3 is CASSLTGTRNTDTQYF. In DNA, the CDR3 is TGCGCCAGCAGCTTGACCGGGACTAGAAACACAGATACGCAGTATTTT.

The gene calls are TRBV30 and TRBJ1-1; D gene uncertain. There are 13 residues in the CDR3. V lost 5 bases to trimming and J lost 2 bases, with 12 bases between them. CDR1 GTSNPN and CDR2 SVGIG come from the germline V gene (reference sequence). The chain's CDR3 is CAWDRGFNTEAFF. CDR3 nucleotide sequence: TGTGCCTGGGATCGGGGATTTAACACTGAAGCTTTCTTT.

This clone appeared a single time. The V gene is TRBV9, the J gene TRBJ2-1; 13 bases agree with TRBD2. This CDR3 has 16 residues. Trimming at V came to 2 bases and at J to 10 bases, leaving 9 bases not matched to a gene. Germline V gene lookup returns CDR1 SGDLS and CDR2 YYNGEE. CDR3 in DNA: TGTGCCAGCAGCGTCCCGGGACTAGCGGGGTCCCGCGAGCAGTTCTTC. Residues: CASSVPGLAGSREQFF.

This chain uses TRBV5-1 with TRBJ1-5; D may be TRBD1 (5 bases). This CDR3 region has 16 residues. The V end lost 0 bases, the J end lost 1 base, and 11 bases lay between the germline ends. CDR1 and CDR2 from the germline V gene are SGHRS and YFSETQ. CDR3 residues: CASSLDGRGSNQPQHF. The CDR3 bases are TGCGCCAGCAGCTTGGATGGCCGGGGGAGCAATCAGCCCCAGCATTTT.

The count of this clone is one. This chain links TRBV20-1 with TRBJ2-2; 7 nucleotides line up with TRBD1. CDR3 size: 11 residues. Trimming took 4 bases from V and 8 from J; bases not matched to a gene: 1. Germline CDR1 reads DFQATT; CDR2 reads SNEGSKA (reference sequence). CDR3 residues: CSANRGGELFF. In DNA, the CDR3 is TGCAGTGCTAACAGGGGTGGGGAGCTGTTTTTT.

The DNA of the CDR3 is TGTGCCAGCAGCTTGTGGCGGGAGACGAGGGAGCTGTTTTTT. Its translation: CASSLWRETRELFF. The rearrangement uses TRBV5-6 and TRBJ2-2; 7 bases line up with TRBD2. This CDR3 comprises 14 residues. After removal of 1 base from V and 9 bases from J, the junction contained 6 bases not matched to a gene. Germline V CDR1 and CDR2: SGHDT, YYEEEE.

The chain recombines TRBV7-3 with TRBJ2-7; 7 nucleotides match TRBD2. CDR1 is SGHTA, CDR2 FQGTGA, per germline. V shed 2 bases and J 2 bases; nucleotides not matched to a gene: 3. The CDR3 has 14 residues. The CDR3 loop is CASSLYRGAYEQYF. DNA for the CDR3: TGTGCCAGCAGCTTATATCGGGGGGCCTACGAGCAGTACTTC.

The chain combines TRBV3-1 (or the pseudogene TRBV3-2) with TRBJ2-1, with D tentatively TRBD2 (5 bases). The length of the CDR3 is 14 residues. Between the trimmed V and J ends, which lost 0 bases and 3 bases, there was a span of 6 bases. From germline, CDR1 is LGHDT and CDR2 YNNKEL (reference sequence). The CDR3 DNA sequence: TGTGCCAGCAGCCAAGATGGGAGCTACAATGAGCAGTTCTTC. Translating gives CASSQDGSYNEQFF.

A single count supports this clone. The chain combines TRBV2 with TRBJ1-5; D is possibly TRBD1 (5 bases). Germline V gives CDR1 SNHLY, CDR2 FYNNEI. The germline V and J ends were trimmed by 6 bases and 11 bases, with 20 bases remaining between them. CDR3 length equals 14 residues. CDR3 DNA: TGTGCCAGCAGCGTTGAGCAGGGCCCTTCGGCCCAGCATTTT. Translating it yields CASSVEQGPSAQHF. Using reference TRBV2 and TRBJ1-5 for the parts outside the CDR3, the full variable domain is EPEVTQTPSHQVTQMGQEVILRCVPISNHLYFYWYRQILGQKVEFLVSFYNNEISEKSEIFDDQFSVERPDGSNFTLKIRSTKLEDSAMYFCASSVEQGPSAQHFGDGTRLSIL.

The J gene is TRBJ1-1, the V gene TRBV7-9; 7 positions match TRBD1. V was pared by 5 bases and J by 0 bases, with 6 bases of the junction left unmatched. There are 15 residues in the CDR3. In germline, CDR1 is SEHNR, CDR2 FQNEAQ (reference sequence). CDR3 nucleotide sequence: TGTGCCAGCAGCCTACGGACAGGTCTGAACACTGAAGCTTTCTTT. This encodes CASSLRTGLNTEAFF. Full variable domain (missing parts from reference TRBV7-9 and TRBJ1-1): DTGVSQNPRHKITKRGQNVTFRCDPISEHNRLYWYRQTLGQGPEFLTYFQNEAQLEKSRLLSDRFSAERPKGSFSTLEIQRTEQGDSAMYLCASSLRTGLNTEAFFGQGTRLTVV.

The chain uses TRBV5-4 and TRBJ2-3; weak D call: TRBD2 (6 bases). The germline V gene encodes CDR1 SGHNT and CDR2 YYREEE (reference sequence). The V end was cut by 4 bases, the J end by 5 bases, with 14 bases between. CDR3 length: 14 residues. CDR3 sequence reads: CASSPSDTEDTQYF. The CDR3 DNA is TGTGCCAGCAGCCCTAGCGACACGGAAGATACGCAGTATTTT.

The rearrangement links TRBV4-2 to TRBJ2-7; D possibly corresponds to TRBD1 (5 bases). The CDR3 spans 14 residues. Trimming cost V 0 bases and J 5 bases, with 11 bases left between them. The germline V gene encodes CDR1 LGHNA and CDR2 YNFKEQ. The CDR3 bases are TGTGCCAGCAGCCAAGAGGGCAGGGATCACGAGCAGTACTTC. Protein sequence: CASSQEGRDHEQYF.

The chain couples TRBV12-3 or TRBV12-4 to TRBJ1-1; TRBD1 might be the D (5 bases). The CDR3 covers 13 residues. The V end was cut by 3 bases, the J end by 11 bases, with 16 bases between. The CDR3 nucleotides read TGTGCCAGCAGTTTTTTCGGGGGTTCGGGGGCTTTCTTT. The encoded protein is CASSFFGGSGAFF.

This clone was counted once. The J gene is TRBJ2-3, the V gene TRBV6-2 or TRBV6-3; possible D gene TRBD2, 5 bases. The V end was cut by 5 bases, the J end by 3 bases, with 12 bases between. Germline V CDR1 and CDR2: MNHEY, SVGEGT. This CDR3 contains 14 residues. The CDR3 DNA is TGTGCCAGCAGTCGTACTAGTCCGACAGATACGCAGTATTTT. It yields the protein CASSRTSPTDTQYF.